This T cell receptor beta chain was captured in a study of shared clonotypes between healthy human individuals. As originally analysed: Junction-only sequences without quality scores came from ImmunoSEQ, so filtering differed. Method: immunoSEQ multiplex PCR; TCRdb's copy keeps in-frame clones and lacks some. The DNA was the basis for D and trimming; V, J and clone size are from that table. The table has fewer than 1.8 million clones, around 98.5% seen once; the top ten hold about 0.34%. The TCR originated in a man aged 25 to 40 in good health. Sequenced material: naive CD4+ T cells sorted from blood. Subset given: CD45RA+ positively selected.

The CDR3 bases are TGTGCCAGTAGAATGGGGAACACCGGGGAGCTGTTTTTT. It specifies CASRMGNTGELFF. The chain recombines TRBV9 with TRBJ2-2; D not resolved. V was clipped by 8 bases and J by 1 base, with 9 bases between them. This CDR3 comprises 13 residues. Germline CDR1 is SGDLS and CDR2 is YYNGEE.